This entry lists 19 T cell receptor beta chains sequenced from one sample in a study of T cell changes during pregnancy in multiple sclerosis. TCRdb's table, derived via immunoSEQ multiplex PCR, lists solely in-frame clones and lacks some. The table lists approximately 100,000 clones, 80% to 95% of them singletons, with 3.5% in the top ten. This specimen was peripheral blood, taken after pregnancy. These TCRs come from a female donor with multiple sclerosis, enrolled in a pregnancy study.

This clone showed up just once. The chain has TRBV6-5 and TRBJ1-1, with D maybe TRBD1 (6 bases). The CDR3 covers 16 residues. The ends were cut back, 0 bases at V and 0 bases at J, with 11 bases in the middle. The V gene's germline CDR1 is MNHEY and CDR2 SVGAGI. CDR3 bases: TGTGCCAGCAGTTACTCTCGACAGGATCTGAACACTGAAGCTTTCTTT. Protein: CASSYSRQDLNTEAFF.

The V and J genes are TRBV2 and TRBJ2-7, with TRBD2 identical over 11 bases. V lost 3 bases and J lost 4; bases outside the gene matches: 5. The CDR3 runs 15 residues. The germline CDR1 and CDR2 sequences are SNHLY and FYNNEI. CDR3: CASSETASGRYEQYF. The CDR3, as DNA: TGTGCCAGCAGTGAGACGGCTAGCGGGAGGTACGAGCAGTACTTC. The entire variable domain, with the rest obtained from reference TRBV2 and TRBJ2-7, is as follows: EPEVTQTPSHQVTQMGQEVILRCVPISNHLYFYWYRQILGQKVEFLVSFYNNEISEKSEIFDDQFSVERPDGSNFTLKIRSTKLEDSAMYFCASSETASGRYEQYFGPGTRLTVT.

This sequence joins TRBV9 and TRBJ1-6, with a possible D match to TRBD1 (5 bases). Trimming took off 6 bases at V and 5 bases at J, with 9 bases between the two ends. This CDR3 is 13 amino acids long. Germline values: CDR1 SGDLS, CDR2 YYNGEE. CDR3 DNA sequence: TGTGCCAGCAACCGGGGGGATAATTCACCCCTCCACTTT. It translates to CASNRGDNSPLHF.

The chain uses TRBV6-5 and TRBJ1-4; D is undetermined. The V end lost 2 bases, the J end lost 7 bases, and 8 bases lay between the germline ends. CDR1 MNHEY and CDR2 SVGAGI come from the germline V gene. CDR3 length: 13 residues. The CDR3 DNA reads as TGTGCCAGCAGTTACGGACTCAGTGAAAAACTGTTTTTT. Translated: CASSYGLSEKLFF.

V gene TRBV4-2 combines with J gene TRBJ2-1, with TRBD2 identical over 9 bases. The germline CDR1 and CDR2 sequences are LGHNA and YNFKEQ. The CDR3 contains 16 residues. Losses at the gene ends were 1 base for V and 2 bases for J; bases not matched to a gene: 3. In DNA form, the CDR3 reads TGTGCCAGCAGCCAAGTAAGCGGGGGGCCCTACAATGAGCAGTTCTTC. Protein: CASSQVSGGPYNEQFF.

This clone occurred once. The chain couples TRBV13 to TRBJ1-2; D is perhaps TRBD1 (6 bases). Trimming pared 6 bases from V and 4 bases from J, leaving 15 bases between. Germline V CDR1 and CDR2: PRHDT, FYEKMQ (reference sequence). This CDR3 is built from 14 residues. CDR3 loop: CASRLGGAGYGYTF. The DNA of the CDR3 is TGTGCCAGCAGACTTGGGGGCGCGGGCTATGGCTACACCTTC. Based on the CDR3 plus reference TRBV13 and TRBJ1-2, the full variable domain is AAGVIQSPRHLIKEKRETATLKCYPIPRHDTVYWYQQGPGQDPQFLISFYEKMQSDKGSIPDRFSAQQFSDYHSELNMSSLELGDSALYFCASRLGGAGYGYTFGSGTRLTVV.

The chain carries TRBV2 and TRBJ2-1; TRBD1 matches 7 bases. The CDR3 consists of 14 residues. CDR1 and CDR2 from the germline V gene are SNHLY and FYNNEI. J lost 8 bases, V lost 8 bases, and 12 bases had no gene match. The DNA for the CDR3 is TGTGCCAGCTCTCTGTACAGGGGCCGCGATGAGCAGTTCTTC. Its protein is CASSLYRGRDEQFF.

The rearrangement links TRBV4-1 to TRBJ1-5; tentative D call: TRBD1 (6 bases). CDR1 and CDR2 from the germline V gene are MGHRA and YSYEKL. The CDR3 is 16 residues long. Trimming pared 4 bases from V and 0 bases from J, leaving 13 bases between. CDR3 residues: CASSPTRGVSNQPQHF. The CDR3 region has the DNA TGCGCCAGCAGCCCAACCAGGGGAGTTAGCAATCAGCCCCAGCATTTT.

The chain combines TRBV4-1 with TRBJ2-7; tentative D call: TRBD2 (6 bases). V was pared by 4 bases and J by 10 bases, with 17 bases between. The CDR3 extends over 13 amino acids. Germline CDR1 and CDR2: MGHRA and YSYEKL. DNA for the CDR3: TGCGCCAGCAGCCGCTGGGGGGACGGCGATCAGTACTTC. As protein: CASSRWGDGDQYF.

The rearrangement uses TRBV7-8 and TRBJ1-1; the D is unclear. In germline, CDR1 is SGHVS, CDR2 FQNEAQ. V lost 1 base and J 2 bases, leaving 17 bases between the germline ends. This CDR3 comprises 17 residues. The CDR3 spells CASSLVSRQGRNTEAFF. The DNA of the CDR3 is TGTGCCAGCAGCTTAGTTTCGCGACAAGGGAGAAACACTGAAGCTTTCTTT.

This CDR3 is CASAAGSLNSPLHF. CDR3 DNA sequence: TGTGCCAGTGCGGCGGGGTCTCTTAATTCACCCCTCCACTTT. The rearrangement links TRBV19 to TRBJ1-6; unclear D gene. CDR3 length: 14 residues. Deletions cut 8 bases from V and 6 bases from J, with 14 bases between. The germline V gene has CDR1 LNHDA and CDR2 SQIVND (reference sequence).

The chain recombines TRBV7-8 with TRBJ2-7; 11 nucleotides agree with TRBD1. V gave up 5 bases and J gave up 4 bases; unmatched junction bases: 7. Germline values: CDR1 SGHVS, CDR2 FQNEAQ. The CDR3 runs 15 residues. CDR3 sequence reads: CASSLMGTGGYEQYF. CDR3 coding DNA: TGTGCCAGCAGCCTTATGGGGACAGGGGGATACGAGCAGTACTTC.

This sequence joins TRBV5-1 and TRBJ2-2; no clear D gene. This CDR3 contains 17 residues. CDR1 and CDR2 from the germline V gene are SGHRS and YFSETQ. Trimming pared 2 bases from V and 0 bases from J, leaving 14 bases between. This CDR3 is CASSFSTGYANTGELFF. The CDR3 DNA reads TGCGCCAGCAGCTTCTCGACGGGTTACGCGAACACCGGGGAGCTGTTTTTT.

V and J are TRBV29-1 and TRBJ1-2; 11 bases line up with TRBD1. The CDR3 runs 15 residues. Germline CDR1 SQVTM, CDR2 ANQGSEA. V shed 0 bases, J shed 4 bases, and the junction held 4 bases outside the gene matches. This chain's CDR3 is CSVEEGQGVFYGYTF. In DNA, the CDR3 is TGCAGCGTTGAAGAGGGACAGGGGGTATTCTATGGCTACACCTTC.

The chain couples TRBV5-4 to TRBJ2-7; TRBD2 matches at 15 bases. The CDR3 is 18 residues long. Germline V gene lookup returns CDR1 SGHNT and CDR2 YYREEE (reference sequence). The V and J ends lost 4 bases and 3 bases, in that order; junction bases with no gene match: 11. For the CDR3, the DNA is TGTGCCAGCAGCAGGACTAGCGGGGGGGCCAATGGGATCTACGAGCAGTACTTC. Translated: CASSRTSGGANGIYEQYF.

The gene calls are TRBV27 and TRBJ1-2; D is undetermined. The CDR3 sequence is 14 residues long. Deletions cut 5 bases from V and 0 bases from J, with 10 bases between. Looked up from germline, CDR1 is MNHEY and CDR2 is SMNVEV (reference sequence). This CDR3 reads CASSPTFPNYGYTF. The CDR3 DNA is TGTGCCAGCAGTCCGACTTTTCCTAACTATGGCTACACCTTC.

This clone was recorded once. This chain links TRBV9 with TRBJ2-2; TRBD2 agrees at 8 bases. Germline-derived CDR1 and CDR2 are SGDLS and YYNGEE. The ends lost 0 bases at V and 4 bases at J; junction bases unmatched: 5. The CDR3 consists of 16 residues. CDR3 in amino acids: CASSVDPGGPTGELFF. As DNA, the CDR3 is TGTGCCAGCAGCGTAGATCCGGGGGGGCCCACCGGGGAGCTGTTTTTT.

The gene calls are TRBV18 and TRBJ2-6, with TRBD1 identical over 9 bases. The CDR3 loop spans 18 amino acids. J was trimmed by 0 bases and V by 6 bases; bases with no gene match: 9. Germline values: CDR1 KGHSH, CDR2 LQKENI. CDR3 in DNA: TGTGCCAGCTCCTCACTCCCGACAGGGGGCTCTGGGGCCAACGTCCTGACTTTC. It is translated as CASSSLPTGGSGANVLTF.

This clone was recorded once. The chain carries TRBV2 and TRBJ2-3; the D is unclear. The V and J ends lost 7 bases and 8 bases respectively, with 13 bases between them. Per the germline V gene, CDR1 is SNHLY and CDR2 is FYNNEI. There are 12 residues in the CDR3. The CDR3 spells CASTELPGTQYF. The CDR3 DNA reads TGTGCCAGCACCGAACTCCCAGGTACGCAGTATTTT.